This T cell receptor (beta chain) was obtained from a study of blood T cell repertoires in COVID-19 (TCRdb year 2020). A note on the overall study: Samples from collaborators originated in the United States, Italy and Spain and spanned both the acute and convalescent phases of COVID-19. The material from the prospective study consisted of cDNA or gDNA derived from T cells, B-cell-depleted T cells, or PBMCs. The sample metadata nearly always contained a de-identified subject ID, COVID-19 status, age in years and sex. The repertoires were released in a freely available public database intended as a resource for research on the immune response to SARS-CoV-2. Samples came from the ongoing ImmuneRACE study (first 160 participants) plus 1,254 subjects from 6 global collaborators. The dataset comprised deeply sampled blood TCRbeta repertoires from subjects exposed to, actively infected with, or recovered from COVID-19. Where HLA class I and class II types were available, the types were taken from metadata supplied by the sample provider, not from assay-based typing. General conclusions and limits of the study: Clinical and demographic metadata were provided uncurated, with the amount varying by source and participant.

The collaborating institutions used their own protocols to collect whole blood in K2EDTA tubes. For TCRbeta analysis, collaborators shipped samples in one of three forms: frozen whole blood, isolated PBMCs, or DNA extracted from either of those sample types. The CDR3 runs 18 amino acids, cysteine and phenylalanine included. This entry keeps only the CDR3 DNA: 54 bases, framed from base 1. V loses 4 bases of germline sequence and J loses 3 bases, and the interval between the two ends is 21 bases. CDR1 and CDR2, per the germline V gene, are MDHEN and SYDVKM. Notes on this clone: Its antigen target is currently unknown. No clone much larger than this one lies a single base away; base qualities are absent.

The immunoSEQ Assay, a bias-controlled multiplex PCR, was used to amplify TCRbeta CDR3 regions from genomic DNA. Under the source paper's analysis protocol: Nucleated cell counts per sample were estimated from amplification of reference gene primers within the assay. To quantify the absolute abundance of each unique TCRbeta CDR3 rearrangement, sequence reads were collapsed and filtered. For each sample, productive Simpson clonality was calculated by taking the square root of Simpson's diversity index across productive rearrangements. Sourced from immuneACCESS, this table was stored by TCRdb with only in-frame sequences that have V and J called. A share of the clones is absent; for the studies checked, an unresolved V gene accounts for under half, and the remainder has no known explanation. V, J and clone size are those of that table, while D and trimming were read from the DNA. For this sample there are 100,000 to 120,000 clones; 87% appear just once. The ten largest clonotypes hold around 4.4% of the sample.

The chain couples TRBV28 to TRBJ2-2, with TRBD2 as a weak D call on 6 bases. This receptor was identified in a human donor in a cohort sampled during active COVID-19. The sample taken for sequencing was peripheral blood. The CDR3 region: CASSSLGVRRGHTGELFF. The nucleotides read TGTGCCAGCAGTTCCCTAGGGGTGCGGAGGGGTCACACCGGGGAGCTGTTTTTT.